Sequencing of this T cell receptor beta chain was carried out in a study of CD8+CD57+ T cells in acquired aplastic anemia. Study-wide findings and caveats: With respect to CD8+ Simpson's diversity, patients and controls did not differ significantly.

Genomic DNA, the template, was used for profiling of the TCR beta VDJ and CDR3. One entry per CDR3 protein, called by TCRdb with MiXCR from the reads. The sample consists of 400,000 to 450,000 distinct CDR3 sequences, roughly 64% of them appearing once. This clonotype was counted ten times or more. What it binds is not known. The CDR3 is made up of 14 amino acids. Trimming shortened V by 6 bases and J by 1 base, and 12 bases separated the two germline ends. The germline V gene has CDR1 MNHNS and CDR2 SASEGT. The sample was sorted CD4+, CD8+, or CD8+CD57+ T cells (not recorded which) from PBMCs. The chain couples TRBV6-1 to TRBJ1-1; tentative D call: TRBD1 (5 bases). This sequence originates from a human donor in good health, serving as a control. The CDR3 protein is CASSPGFANTEAFF. In DNA form, the CDR3 reads TGTGCCAGCAGCCCAGGGTTCGCGAACACTGAAGCTTTCTTT.